This is a list of T cell receptor beta chains from one sample in a study of molecular identifiers for immune sequencing clone quantification. MiXCR was run by TCRdb on the PCR reads, yielding one entry per CDR3 protein. Of 400,000 to 600,000 distinct CDR3 sequences listed, 20% to 25% are singletons. What was sequenced was naive CD8+ T cells from blood, with Jurkat cell RNA spiked in. The origin of the receptors is a human donor in good health. Some libraries in this study had Jurkat cell RNA spiked in. The CDR3 runs from the conserved cysteine through the conserved F or W. D genes are given only for firm matches. The listing skips clone size in some rows; elsewhere it reads once, few, many or a size class.

j_gene	v_gene	abundance	d_gene	CDR3aa	CDR3nt
TRBJ2-4	TRBV7-2	many	.	CASRPTTPKNIQYF	TGTGCCAGCAGACCCACGACACCTAAAAACATTCAGTACTTC
TRBJ2-3	TRBV14	.	.	CASSQDLTHFASTDTQYF	TGTGCCAGCAGCCAAGATCTGACCCACTTCGCTAGCACAGATACGCAGTATTTT
TRBJ2-7	TRBV11-3	.	TRBD1	CASRSATSGAGGYEQYF	TGTGCCAGCAGATCCGCCACTTCCGGGGCAGGGGGCTACGAGCAGTACTTC
TRBJ2-5	TRBV24-1	many	.	CATSDSTGIDQETQYF	TGTGCCACCAGTGATTCAACCGGGATTGATCAAGAGACCCAGTACTTC
TRBJ1-4	TRBV4-3	few	.	CASSQDDWGMGTNEKLFF	TGCGCCAGCAGCCAAGATGACTGGGGGATGGGGACTAATGAAAAACTGTTTTTT
TRBJ2-3	TRBV6-6	many	.	CASSHGVGDTQYF	TGTGCCAGCAGTCATGGGGTTGGGGATACGCAGTATTTT
TRBJ2-7	TRBV28	.	.	CASNLHTGYEQYF	TGTGCCAGCAACCTCCATACGGGGTACGAGCAGTACTTC
TRBJ2-2	TRBV7-6	few	.	CASYQNTGELFF	TGTGCCAGCTATCAAAACACCGGGGAGCTGTTTTTT
TRBJ2-2	TRBV29-1	many	.	CSVVWTGELFF	TGCAGCGTTGTGTGGACCGGGGAGCTGTTTTTT
TRBJ1-4	TRBV29-1	many	TRBD1	CSVEVRGFEKLFF	TGCAGCGTTGAAGTCAGGGGGTTTGAAAAACTGTTTTTT
TRBJ2-7	TRBV28	many	.	CASRPHPSSYEQYF	TGTGCCAGCCGGCCGCACCCGAGCTCCTACGAGCAGTACTTC
TRBJ2-7	TRBV20-1	.	TRBD2	CSARDLGSGSHEQYF	TGCAGTGCTAGAGATCTCGGTAGCGGGTCTCACGAGCAGTACTTC
TRBJ2-7	TRBV20-1	few	.	CSAKQVYEQYF	TGCAGTGCGAAACAGGTTTACGAGCAGTACTTC
TRBJ1-2	TRBV5-5	many	.	CASSLSSYPNYGYTF	TGTGCCAGCAGCTTATCCTCCTACCCTAACTATGGCTACACCTTC
TRBJ1-1	TRBV27	many	.	CASREGQFNTEAFF	TGTGCCAGCAGGGAGGGGCAGTTTAACACTGAAGCTTTCTTT
TRBJ2-3	TRBV13	.	.	CASSFDSSTDTQYF	TGTGCCAGCAGCTTCGACAGTAGCACAGATACGCAGTATTTT
TRBJ1-1	TRBV3-1	.	.	CASGPGEALNTEAFF	TGTGCCAGCGGCCCAGGCGAGGCCCTGAACACTGAAGCTTTCTTT
TRBJ2-4	TRBV13	many	TRBD2	CASSLGLAGAGKNIQYF	TGTGCCAGCAGCTTGGGACTAGCGGGAGCTGGCAAAAACATTCAGTACTTC
TRBJ1-1	TRBV30	many	.	CAWSVNGQSTEAFF	TGTGCCTGGAGCGTAAACGGACAGAGCACTGAAGCTTTCTTT
TRBJ2-7	TRBV19	.	TRBD1	CASSTTWDRTSYEQYF	TGTGCCAGTAGTACAACCTGGGACAGGACCTCCTACGAGCAGTACTTC
TRBJ1-1	TRBV28	many	.	CASSLTQVGTEAFF	TGTGCCAGCAGTTTAACCCAGGTCGGCACTGAAGCTTTCTTT
TRBJ2-7	TRBV5-1	many	.	CASSLSTGGTYEQYF	TGCGCCAGCAGCTTGTCGACGGGGGGCACGTACGAGCAGTACTTC
TRBJ2-7	TRBV5-1	many	.	CASSFNRMAYYEQYF	TGCGCCAGCAGCTTTAATAGAATGGCCTACTACGAGCAGTACTTC
TRBJ2-3	TRBV28	many	.	CASTWAGESTDTQYF	TGTGCCAGCACCTGGGCAGGTGAGAGCACAGATACGCAGTATTTT
TRBJ1-1	TRBV30	many	.	CAWSPAGSAFF	TGTGCCTGGAGCCCCGCCGGGTCGGCTTTCTTT
TRBJ2-1	TRBV20-1	.	TRBD2	CSASGLAGEYNEQFF	TGCAGTGCTAGTGGACTAGCGGGAGAATACAATGAGCAGTTCTTC
TRBJ1-2	TRBV19	.	.	CASSISATGYTF	TGTGCCAGTAGTATAAGTGCCACGGGCTACACCTTC
TRBJ1-1	TRBV10-2	many	.	CASVRGGQQSEAFF	TGCGCCAGCGTCCGGGGGGGACAACAAAGTGAAGCTTTCTTT
TRBJ1-1	TRBV6-6	many	.	CASSYGRGGGTEAFF	TGTGCCAGCAGTTACGGGCGGGGAGGAGGGACTGAAGCTTTCTTT